This record concerns one T cell receptor beta chain sequence. Authors' methods: Quantification of nucleated cells was approximated via reference gene primer amplification. Here immunoSEQ multiplex PCR was the method, and the copy in TCRdb shows in-frame clones only, minus some. Clone size and V and J calls were adopted from that table, with D and trimming inferred from the DNA. In the table there are 130,000 to 150,000 clones, 80% to 90% of which are singletons. These data belong to a study of blood T cell repertoires in COVID-19. In the study overall: Specimens from acute and convalescent COVID-19 originated in the United States, Italy and Spain. From T cells, B-cell-depleted T cells, or PBMCs came the material, which was cDNA or gDNA.

The length of the CDR3 is 17 residues. V lost 2 bases and J lost 2, with 18 bases in between. In germline, CDR1 is MGHRA, CDR2 YSYEKL. Sequencing used peripheral blood. The TCR comes from a human donor in a cohort sampled during active COVID-19. The chain combines TRBV4-1 with TRBJ1-2; D is perhaps TRBD1 (6 bases). The CDR3, as DNA: TGCGCCAGCAGCCAAATTGCAGGGGCTCTCGGAAACTATGGCTACACCTTC. Its translation is CASSQIAGALGNYGYTF.